This T cell receptor (beta chain) was captured in a study of early T cells in non-severe SARS-CoV-2 infection. In the library, individual cDNA molecules carried attached unique molecular identifiers. One entry per CDR3 protein results from TCRdb running MiXCR on the 5' RACE reads. The top ten hold roughly a fifth of the sample, which has approximately 110,000 distinct CDR3 sequences, 15% seen once. Remarks on this clonotype: Its antigen is unknown.

Findings of the study overall: Anti-spike CD8 responses were favored by VDJdb matching, which missed private and CD4 specificities.

There are 13 residues in the CDR3. With V trimmed by 6 bases and J by 10 bases, 6 bases remained unmatched. The sequenced sample was whole blood. This chain connects TRBV12-3 or TRBV12-4 to TRBJ1-6, with 7 bases identical to TRBD1. This TCR came from an adult who was a healthcare worker with PCR-confirmed SARS-CoV-2 infection or an uninfected control (not recorded which). The CDR3 sequence is CASSLDRDSPLHF. CDR3 coding DNA: TGTGCCAGCAGCCTTGACAGGGACTCACCCCTCCACTTT.